Below are 16 T cell receptor beta chains sequenced from a single sample in a study of T cells in Graves' hyperthyroidism and ophthalmopathy. It was RNA transcripts that yielded the amplified TCR beta CDR3 regions. Researchers ran a first-round RT-PCR on the TCR CDR3 using the HTBI primer set. TCRdb ran MiXCR on the multiplex PCR reads and lists one entry per CDR3 protein. Of 500,000 to 650,000 distinct CDR3 sequences listed, approximately 17% are singletons. The material sequenced was blood. The receptors were sampled from a young woman with Graves' ophthalmopathy.

The sample holds a few counts of this clonotype. V gene TRBV7-9 combines with J gene TRBJ2-3, with D possibly matching TRBD2 (6 bases). This CDR3 region has 17 residues. Germline V lookup: CDR1 SEHNR, CDR2 FQNEAQ (reference sequence). V gave up 5 bases and J gave up 2 bases, with 20 bases separating them. The CDR3 DNA is TGTGCCAGCAGCCCCCGCGGCCTAGCGAGAGTCACAGATACGCAGTATTTT. This codes for CASSPRGLARVTDTQYF.

On this clonotype: A much larger clonotype is one base distant, so this may be a read error. This rearrangement joins TRBV5-1 to TRBJ2-7; no definite D call. The CDR3 totals 13 residues. Germline V gene sequence: CDR1 SGHRS, CDR2 YFSETQ. The DNA of the CDR3 is TGCGCCGGCAGCTTGGAAACATCCAACGAGCAGTACTTC. As protein: CAGSLETSNEQYF.

Ten or more counts support this clonotype. The chain is built from TRBV2 and TRBJ1-5; no clear D. In germline, CDR1 is SNHLY, CDR2 FYNNEI. The CDR3 contains 15 residues. The V end was cut by 4 bases, the J end by 3 bases, with 13 bases between. CDR3 bases: TGTGCCAGCAGTGGACGGGAGGGTCTCAATCAGCCCCAGCATTTT. The encoded protein is CASSGREGLNQPQHF.

For the CDR3, the DNA is TGTGCCAGCAGTGAATACCCCCATGAGCAGTTCTTC. Translation: CASSEYPHEQFF. J is TRBJ2-1 and V is TRBV6-1; no reliable D call. Germline CDR1 reads MNHNS; CDR2 reads SASEGT. With 2 bases removed from V and 8 bases from J, the gap between germline ends came to 7 bases. The CDR3 loop spans 12 amino acids.

This clonotype was counted at least ten times. The genes are TRBV5-1 and TRBJ1-1, with TRBD1 matching 7 bases. Germline CDR1 reads SGHRS; CDR2 reads YFSETQ. The CDR3 is 16 residues long. With V trimmed by 1 base and J by 4 bases, 10 bases remained unmatched. The DNA of the CDR3 is TGCGCCAGCAGCTTGACGGCTCACAGGGGTGGCACTGAAGCTTTCTTT. It yields the protein CASSLTAHRGGTEAFF.

This clonotype was seen more than once but under ten times. V gene TRBV29-1 combines with J gene TRBJ2-3; D remains ambiguous. There are 16 residues in the CDR3. V was shortened by 4 bases and J by 0 bases, with 17 bases between the two germline ends. CDR1 and CDR2 (germline): SQVTM, ANQGSEA. Here the CDR3 reads CSVASYPLQSTDTQYF. The CDR3 nucleotides are TGCAGCGTTGCCAGCTATCCCCTTCAAAGCACAGATACGCAGTATTTT.

This clonotype was detected many times. The chain carries TRBV5-5 and TRBJ2-1; 7 nucleotides agree with TRBD2. Looked up from germline, CDR1 is SGHKS and CDR2 is YYEKEE (reference sequence). J was trimmed by 3 bases and V by 6 bases; bases with no gene match: 12. This CDR3 region has 16 residues. This chain's CDR3 is CASTTTPGLNYNEQFF. The CDR3 DNA reads TGTGCCAGCACAACGACACCGGGACTAAACTACAATGAGCAGTTCTTC.

This clonotype was seen many times. The CDR3 sequence is CASSPAGAGGQPQHF. CDR3 in DNA: TGTGCCAGCAGTCCGGCAGGGGCAGGGGGTCAGCCCCAGCATTTT. The chain uses TRBV28 and TRBJ1-5, with TRBD1 matching over 7 bases. The CDR3 contains 15 residues. After removal of 5 bases from V and 6 bases from J, the junction contained 10 bases not matched to a gene. Germline assignment: CDR1 MDHEN and CDR2 SYDVKM.

The sample holds many counts of this clonotype. The chain links TRBV6-1 to TRBJ1-2; 8 bases agree with TRBD1. J was trimmed by 8 bases and V by 0 bases; bases with no gene match: 8. The CDR3 totals 15 residues. Per the germline V gene, CDR1 is MNHNS and CDR2 is SASEGT. The CDR3 loop reads CASSEASGGAEGYTF. Here the CDR3 DNA reads TGTGCCAGCAGTGAAGCCTCAGGGGGCGCGGAAGGCTACACCTTC.

This clonotype has at least ten counts. The genes are TRBV30 and TRBJ2-1; no reliable D call. The V and J ends lost 2 bases and 6 bases respectively, with 5 bases between them. CDR1 and CDR2 (germline): GTSNPN, SVGIG (reference sequence). The CDR3 runs to 11 residues. The DNA for the CDR3 is TGTGCCTGGAGTCCACTCAATGAGCAGTTCTTC. Translating gives CAWSPLNEQFF.

This clonotype has a handful of counts. The chain has TRBV7-9 and TRBJ2-1; 9 nucleotides agree with TRBD1. V was clipped by 5 bases and J by 3 bases; unmatched bases: 8. CDR1 SEHNR and CDR2 FQNEAQ come from the germline V gene (reference sequence). This CDR3 is 16 amino acids long. The CDR3, as DNA: TGTGCCAGCAGCCCAAGCCGGGACAGGGACTACAATGAGCAGTTCTTC. Protein: CASSPSRDRDYNEQFF.

In its sample, this clonotype was seen many times. V gene TRBV7-3 combines with J gene TRBJ2-7, with D tentatively TRBD1 (5 bases). The CDR3 extends over 14 amino acids. Deletions cut 5 bases from V and 5 bases from J, with 16 bases between. Germline CDR1 reads SGHTA; CDR2 reads FQGTGA. The CDR3 loop reads CASSEGASANEQYF. The CDR3 coding sequence is TGTGCCAGCAGCGAAGGGGCTAGTGCAAACGAGCAGTACTTC. Supplemented by reference TRBV7-3 and TRBJ2-7, the full variable domain reads GAGVSQTPSNKVTEKGKYVELRCDPISGHTALYWYRQSLGQGPEFLIYFQGTGAADDSGLPNDRFFAVRPEGSVSTLKIQRTERGDSAVYLCASSEGASANEQYFGPGTRLTVT.

The chain is built from TRBV5-5 and TRBJ1-5, with 7 bases aligning to TRBD1. CDR3 length: 14 residues. Looked up from germline, CDR1 is SGHKS and CDR2 is YYEKEE (reference sequence). The V segment lost 4 bases and the J segment 6 bases; nucleotides outside the gene matches: 7. The CDR3 protein is CASSGDRAGQPQHF. The CDR3 bases are TGTGCCAGCAGCGGCGACAGGGCAGGTCAGCCCCAGCATTTT.

This chain joins TRBV5-5 and TRBJ2-3; D possibly corresponds to TRBD2 (5 bases). The CDR3 extends over 15 amino acids. Trimming shortened V by 4 bases and J by 5 bases, and 17 bases separated the two germline ends. Germline V gene lookup returns CDR1 SGHKS and CDR2 YYEKEE (reference sequence). The CDR3 DNA sequence: TGTGCCAGCAGCGGGGTAGCGTGGCAGCAAGATACGCAGTATTTT. Its protein product is CASSGVAWQQDTQYF.

The table lists this clonotype with many counts. The gene calls are TRBV6-5 and TRBJ1-5, with 10 bases matching TRBD1. Looked up from germline, CDR1 is MNHEY and CDR2 is SVGAGI. V lost 2 bases to trimming and J lost 6 bases; unmatched junction nucleotides: 4. The CDR3 runs to 15 residues. The CDR3 nucleotides are TGTGCCAGCAGTTACCGACAGGGGGCTGGTCAGCCCCAGCATTTT. Translated, it gives CASSYRQGAGQPQHF.

The chain combines TRBV6-1 with TRBJ1-2, with 7 bases lining up with TRBD1. Germline CDR1 and CDR2: MNHNS and SASEGT. The V segment lost 6 bases and the J segment 4 bases; nucleotides outside the gene matches: 8. The CDR3 runs 14 residues. CDR3 loop: CASRGQRRTYGYTF. Here the CDR3 DNA reads TGTGCCAGCAGGGGACAGCGAAGGACCTATGGCTACACCTTC.